These 8 T cell receptor beta chains originate from one sample sequenced in a study of STAT5B mutations in CD4+ large granular lymphocyte leukemia. Only in-frame clones appear in the TCRdb table, and some are missing; sequencing was by immunoSEQ multiplex PCR. The data contain approximately 30,000 clones, under 80% of them singletons. The sample was CD4+ T cells from blood buffy coats. The source of these receptors is a human donor in good health.

This sequence joins TRBV6-5 and TRBJ2-1; 9 nucleotides agree with TRBD2. In germline, CDR1 is MNHEY, CDR2 SVGAGI. V dropped 4 bases and J dropped 6; count of bases not matched to a gene: 7. The CDR3 contains 15 residues. CDR3 sequence (DNA): TGTGCCAGCAGTTCTTTAGCGGGAGCCGTCAATGAGCAGTTCTTC. Its translation is CASSSLAGAVNEQFF.

The chain joins TRBV11-3 to TRBJ2-2; D not certain. CDR3 length: 16 amino acids. V was cut by 5 bases and J by 3 bases, with 16 bases left in between. CDR1 and CDR2 (germline): SGHNT, YENEEA. The CDR3 bases are TGTGCCAGCAGCCTAAGAACCGGGTCCGACACCGGGGAGCTGTTTTTT. Protein product: CASSLRTGSDTGELFF.

The chain uses TRBV19 and TRBJ2-7, with 12 bases matching TRBD1. The ends lost 6 bases at V and 9 bases at J; junction bases unmatched: 12. The length of the CDR3 is 15 residues. In germline, CDR1 is LNHDA, CDR2 SQIVND (reference sequence). CDR3 loop: CASRGIGTGGAGQYF. The CDR3 region has the DNA TGTGCCAGTAGAGGAATTGGGACAGGGGGCGCCGGGCAGTACTTC.

The chain couples TRBV28 to TRBJ2-1, with D hard to call. V shed 10 bases and J shed 6 bases, with 4 bases lying between them. Germline V gives CDR1 MDHEN, CDR2 SYDVKM. The CDR3 covers 9 residues. Here the CDR3 DNA reads TGTGCCATCGGCAATGAGCAGTTCTTC. As protein: CAIGNEQFF.

This chain links TRBV5-1 with TRBJ2-7; D may be TRBD2 (6 bases). CDR1 and CDR2 from the germline V gene are SGHRS and YFSETQ. This CDR3 has 15 residues. V was pared by 4 bases and J by 3 bases, with 17 bases between. CDR3 nucleotides: TGCGCCAGCAGCAAGGACGGGACTGGATACTACGAGCAGTACTTC. Translation gives CASSKDGTGYYEQYF.

V and J are TRBV2 and TRBJ2-7; D assignment may be TRBD1 or TRBD2 (6 bases each). This CDR3 is built from 13 residues. The V gene's germline CDR1 is SNHLY and CDR2 FYNNEI. V was shortened by 4 bases and J by 5 bases, with 12 bases between the two germline ends. For the CDR3, the DNA is TGTGCCAGCAGTGTACAGGGACTTAACGAGCAGTACTTC. Translation: CASSVQGLNEQYF.

This chain connects TRBV28 to TRBJ2-2; 7 bases are shared with TRBD1. V lost 0 bases, J lost 3 bases, and 10 bases stayed unmatched. The CDR3 runs 18 residues. CDR1 is MDHEN and CDR2 is SYDVKM in the germline V gene. The CDR3: CASSLWGIKDRDTGELFF. The CDR3 DNA follows: TGTGCCAGCAGTTTATGGGGCATTAAAGACAGGGACACCGGGGAGCTGTTTTTT.

V usage is TRBV4-1 and J usage is TRBJ2-3, with D possibly TRBD2 on 5 matching bases. In germline, CDR1 is MGHRA, CDR2 YSYEKL. The V gene lost 4 bases and the J gene lost 2 bases, with 10 bases spanning the gap. This CDR3 has 14 amino acids. This CDR3 reads CASSPHGVTDTQYF. The CDR3 DNA sequence: TGCGCCAGCAGCCCTCACGGGGTCACAGATACGCAGTATTTT.